The source of this TCR beta chain is a study of beta chain features in type 1 diabetes. Turning to the study itself: Examination of sorted cells across all samples involved 90 million to 120 million cells.

Study-wide results and limits: Diminished insertions and augmented deletions at VDJ junctions characterized type 1 diabetes patients. A possible short-template PCR bias applies equally to patients and controls.

On this clone: Its antigen is undetermined.

Sequencing targeted expressed TCRB transcripts, as all isolated RNA had been reverse transcribed. Generated by immunoSEQ multiplex PCR, the TCRdb table keeps only in-frame clones and is missing some. The table lists about 270,000 clones, 11% to 15% of them singletons, with about 0.03% in the top ten. The length of the CDR3 is 14 residues. Germline-derived CDR1 and CDR2 are MGHRA and YSYEKL. The V end lost 0 bases, the J end lost 3 bases, and 8 bases lay between the germline ends. The specimen was naive CD4+ T cells from blood. The V call is TRBV4-1, the J call TRBJ2-5; D unclear. The source is a woman between 40 and 50 years old in good health. The CDR3 reads CASSQERQKETQYF. DNA of the CDR3: TGCGCCAGCAGCCAAGAACGACAAAAAGAGACCCAGTACTTC.